These 3 T cell receptor beta chains originate from one sample sequenced in a study of cytomegalovirus exposure and HLA in healthy donors (TCRdb year 2017). The library was generated by the immunoSEQ multiplex PCR assay. The multiplex PCR relied on a mix of 60 forward primers for TCR Vbeta segments and 13 reverse primers for TCR Jbeta segments. In TCRdb, the immuneACCESS table is reduced to in-frame sequences with V and J assigned. These tables do not hold every clone; where another copy was compared, an unresolved V gene accounts for under half, and the others remain unexplained. The table for this sample lists roughly 130,000 clones; over 80% of them were counted only once. About 1.2% of the sample is held by the ten biggest clonotypes. The sequenced sample consisted of PBMCs. The receptors come from a boy aged 10-17 years in good health and CMV-seronegative.

This clone was detected only a few times. The chain links TRBV6-5 to TRBJ2-1; D not resolved. V lost 6 bases and J 0 bases, leaving 12 bases between the germline ends. The germline CDR1 and CDR2 sequences are MNHEY and SVGAGI. CDR3 size: 15 residues. In DNA, the CDR3 is TGTGCCAGCAGCCAGAGACGGAGCTCCTACAATGAGCAGTTCTTC. Amino acids: CASSQRRSSYNEQFF.

The rearrangement uses TRBV9 and TRBJ1-3, with a possible D match to TRBD1 (6 bases). CDR1 is SGDLS and CDR2 is YYNGEE in the germline V gene. V lost 4 bases and J lost 2, with 25 bases in between. CDR3 size: 19 residues. Here the CDR3 reads CASSPNQGSPTDTGNTIYF. CDR3 nucleotides: TGTGCCAGCAGCCCCAACCAGGGGAGCCCCACTGACACTGGAAACACCATATATTTT.

This clone was seen just once. The chain combines TRBV2 with TRBJ2-1, with D maybe TRBD2 (6 bases). The CDR3 has 15 residues. The ends were cut back, 6 bases at V and 2 bases at J, with 14 bases in the middle. Per the germline V gene, CDR1 is SNHLY and CDR2 is FYNNEI. The CDR3 loop reads CASSRREPPYNEQFF. In nucleotides, the CDR3 is TGTGCCAGCAGCCGGCGGGAACCCCCCTACAATGAGCAGTTCTTC.